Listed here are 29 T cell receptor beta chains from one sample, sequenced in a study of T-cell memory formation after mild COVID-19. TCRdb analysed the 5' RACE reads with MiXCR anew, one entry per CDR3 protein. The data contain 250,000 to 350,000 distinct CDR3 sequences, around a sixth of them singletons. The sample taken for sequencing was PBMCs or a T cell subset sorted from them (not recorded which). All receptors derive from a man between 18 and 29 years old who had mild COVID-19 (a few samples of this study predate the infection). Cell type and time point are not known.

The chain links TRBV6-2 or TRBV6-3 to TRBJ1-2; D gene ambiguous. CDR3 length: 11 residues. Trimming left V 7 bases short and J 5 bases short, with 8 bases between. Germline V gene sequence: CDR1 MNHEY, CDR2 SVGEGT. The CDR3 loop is CASNSEYGYTF. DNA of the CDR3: TGTGCCAGCAATTCGGAGTATGGCTACACCTTC.

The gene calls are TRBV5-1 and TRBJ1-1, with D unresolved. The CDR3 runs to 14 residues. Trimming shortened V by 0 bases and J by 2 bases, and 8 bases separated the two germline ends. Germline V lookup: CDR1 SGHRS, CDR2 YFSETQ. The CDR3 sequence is CASSLEAANTEAFF. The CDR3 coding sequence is TGCGCCAGCAGCTTGGAGGCCGCCAACACTGAAGCTTTCTTT.

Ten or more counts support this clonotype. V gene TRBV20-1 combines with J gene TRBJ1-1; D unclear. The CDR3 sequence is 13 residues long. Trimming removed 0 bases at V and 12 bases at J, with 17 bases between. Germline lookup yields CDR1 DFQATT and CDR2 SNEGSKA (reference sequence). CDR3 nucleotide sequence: TGCAGTGCTAGAGATGAAGGAGGGTTGTCGACTTTCTTT. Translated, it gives CSARDEGGLSTFF.

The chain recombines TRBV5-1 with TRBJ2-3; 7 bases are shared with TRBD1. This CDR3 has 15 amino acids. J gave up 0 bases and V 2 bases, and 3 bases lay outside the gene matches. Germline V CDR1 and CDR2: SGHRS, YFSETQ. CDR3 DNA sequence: TGCGCCAGCAGCTTAAGGGACAGCAGCACAGATACGCAGTATTTT. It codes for CASSLRDSSTDTQYF.

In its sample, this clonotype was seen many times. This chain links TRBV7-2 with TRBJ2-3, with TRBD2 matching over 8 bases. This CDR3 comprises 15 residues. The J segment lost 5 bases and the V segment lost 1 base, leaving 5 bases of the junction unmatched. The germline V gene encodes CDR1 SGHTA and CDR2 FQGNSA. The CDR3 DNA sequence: TGTGCCAGCAGCTTAGTTGCCGGGGGGGGAGATACGCAGTATTTT. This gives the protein CASSLVAGGGDTQYF.

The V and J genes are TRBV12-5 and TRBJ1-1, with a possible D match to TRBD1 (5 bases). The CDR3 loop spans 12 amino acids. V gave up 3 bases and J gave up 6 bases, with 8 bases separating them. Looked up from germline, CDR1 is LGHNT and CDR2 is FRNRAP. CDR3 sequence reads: CASGFGAPEAFF. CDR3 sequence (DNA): TGTGCTAGTGGTTTCGGGGCACCTGAAGCTTTCTTT.

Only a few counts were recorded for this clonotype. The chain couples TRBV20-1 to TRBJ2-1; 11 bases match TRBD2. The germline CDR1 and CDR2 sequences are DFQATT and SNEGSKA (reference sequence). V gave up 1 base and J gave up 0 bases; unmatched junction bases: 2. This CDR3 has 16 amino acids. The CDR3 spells CSARVSGGASYNEQFF. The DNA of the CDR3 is TGCAGTGCTAGAGTTAGCGGGGGGGCCTCCTACAATGAGCAGTTCTTC.

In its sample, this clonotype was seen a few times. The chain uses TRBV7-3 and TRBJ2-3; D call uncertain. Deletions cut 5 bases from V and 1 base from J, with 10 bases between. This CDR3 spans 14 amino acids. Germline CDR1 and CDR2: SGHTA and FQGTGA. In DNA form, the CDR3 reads TGTGCCAGCAGCCTCCGACAACGCACAGATACGCAGTATTTT. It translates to CASSLRQRTDTQYF. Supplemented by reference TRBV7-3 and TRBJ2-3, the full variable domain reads GAGVSQTPSNKVTEKGKYVELRCDPISGHTALYWYRQSLGQGPEFLIYFQGTGAADDSGLPNDRFFAVRPEGSVSTLKIQRTERGDSAVYLCASSLRQRTDTQYFGPGTRLTVL.

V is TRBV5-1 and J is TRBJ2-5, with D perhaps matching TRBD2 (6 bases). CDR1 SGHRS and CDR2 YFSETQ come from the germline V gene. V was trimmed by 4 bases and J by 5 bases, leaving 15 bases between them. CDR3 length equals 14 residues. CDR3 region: CASSIPGRGETQYF. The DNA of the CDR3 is TGCGCCAGCAGCATACCGGGACGGGGGGAGACCCAGTACTTC.

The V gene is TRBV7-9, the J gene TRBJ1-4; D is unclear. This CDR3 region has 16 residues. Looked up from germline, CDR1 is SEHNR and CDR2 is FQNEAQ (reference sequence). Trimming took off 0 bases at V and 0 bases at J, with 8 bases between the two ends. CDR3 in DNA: TGTGCCAGCAGCTTAGCTAGTCAACCAACTAATGAAAAACTGTTTTTT. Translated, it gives CASSLASQPTNEKLFF.

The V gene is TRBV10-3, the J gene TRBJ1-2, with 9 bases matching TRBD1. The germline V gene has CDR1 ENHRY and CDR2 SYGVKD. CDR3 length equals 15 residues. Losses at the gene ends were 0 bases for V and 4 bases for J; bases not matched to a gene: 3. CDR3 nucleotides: TGTGCCATCAGTGAGTCGGGACAGGGAATCTATGGCTACACCTTC. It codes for CAISESGQGIYGYTF.

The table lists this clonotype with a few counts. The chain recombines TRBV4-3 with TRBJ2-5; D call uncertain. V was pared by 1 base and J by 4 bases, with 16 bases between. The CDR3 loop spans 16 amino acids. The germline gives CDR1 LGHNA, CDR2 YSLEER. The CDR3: CASSQAAVAFGETQYF. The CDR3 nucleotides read TGCGCCAGCAGCCAAGCTGCTGTCGCCTTCGGAGAGACCCAGTACTTC.

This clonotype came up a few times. CDR3 coding DNA: TGTGCCAGCAGTAAAGAACAGGGGGCTCTCGGTGGCTACACCTTC. Amino acids: CASSKEQGALGGYTF. The chain carries TRBV27 and TRBJ1-2; 9 bases match TRBD1. This CDR3 comprises 15 residues. Germline V gene sequence: CDR1 MNHEY, CDR2 SMNVEV (reference sequence). V shed 5 bases, J shed 7 bases, and the junction held 11 bases outside the gene matches.

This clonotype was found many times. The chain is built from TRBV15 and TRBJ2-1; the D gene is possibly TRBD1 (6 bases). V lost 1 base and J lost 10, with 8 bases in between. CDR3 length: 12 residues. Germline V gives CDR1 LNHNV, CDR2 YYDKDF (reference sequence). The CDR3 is CATSRGGTEQFF. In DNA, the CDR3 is TGTGCCACCAGCAGAGGAGGGACAGAGCAGTTCTTC.

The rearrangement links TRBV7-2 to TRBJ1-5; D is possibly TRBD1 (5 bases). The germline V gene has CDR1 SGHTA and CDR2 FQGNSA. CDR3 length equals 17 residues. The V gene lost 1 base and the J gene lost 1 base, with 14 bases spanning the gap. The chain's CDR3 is CASSLVGGTGSNQPQHF. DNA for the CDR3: TGTGCCAGCAGCTTAGTCGGCGGGACCGGGAGCAATCAGCCCCAGCATTTT.

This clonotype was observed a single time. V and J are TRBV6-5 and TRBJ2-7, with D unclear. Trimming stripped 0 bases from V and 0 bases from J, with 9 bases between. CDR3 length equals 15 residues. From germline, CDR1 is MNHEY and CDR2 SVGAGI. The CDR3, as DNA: TGTGCCAGCAGTTACTCCTCCCAGGACTCCTACGAGCAGTACTTC. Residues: CASSYSSQDSYEQYF.

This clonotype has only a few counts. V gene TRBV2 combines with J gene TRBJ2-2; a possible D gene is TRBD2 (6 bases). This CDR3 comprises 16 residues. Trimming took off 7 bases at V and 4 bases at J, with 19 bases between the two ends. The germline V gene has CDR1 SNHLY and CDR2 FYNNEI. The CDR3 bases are TGTGCCAGCATCCTTAACGGGGGTTTGGGCACCGGGGAGCTGTTTTTT. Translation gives CASILNGGLGTGELFF. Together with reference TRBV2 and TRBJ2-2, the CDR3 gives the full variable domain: EPEVTQTPSHQVTQMGQEVILRCVPISNHLYFYWYRQILGQKVEFLVSFYNNEISEKSEIFDDQFSVERPDGSNFTLKIRSTKLEDSAMYFCASILNGGLGTGELFFGEGSRLTVL.

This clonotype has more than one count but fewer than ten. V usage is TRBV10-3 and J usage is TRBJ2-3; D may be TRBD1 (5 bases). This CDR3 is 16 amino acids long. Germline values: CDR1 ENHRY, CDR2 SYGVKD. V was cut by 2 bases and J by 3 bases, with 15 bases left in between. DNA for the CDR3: TGTGCCATCAGTGAGGGGGTGACAGCTTTAACAGATACGCAGTATTTT. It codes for CAISEGVTALTDTQYF.

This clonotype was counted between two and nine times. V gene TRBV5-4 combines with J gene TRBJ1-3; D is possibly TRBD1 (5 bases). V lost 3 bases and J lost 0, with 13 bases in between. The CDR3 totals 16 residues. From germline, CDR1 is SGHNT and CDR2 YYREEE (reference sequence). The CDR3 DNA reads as TGTGCCAGCAGCTATGGGACCGTTAGCTCTGGAAACACCATATATTTT. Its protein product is CASSYGTVSSGNTIYF.

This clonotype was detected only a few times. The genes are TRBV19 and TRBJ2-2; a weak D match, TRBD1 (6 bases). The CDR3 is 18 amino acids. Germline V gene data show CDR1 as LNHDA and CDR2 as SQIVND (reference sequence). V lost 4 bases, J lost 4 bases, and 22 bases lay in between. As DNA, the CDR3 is TGTGCCAGTAGTACAGCACCCGGGACACCCTGGTTCACCGGGGAGCTGTTTTTT. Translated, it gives CASSTAPGTPWFTGELFF.

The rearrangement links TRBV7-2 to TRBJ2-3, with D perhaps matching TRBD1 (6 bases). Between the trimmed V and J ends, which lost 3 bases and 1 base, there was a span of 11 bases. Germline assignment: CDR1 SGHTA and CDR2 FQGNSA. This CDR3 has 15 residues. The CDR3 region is CASSFRTVRTDTQYF. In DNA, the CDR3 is TGTGCCAGCAGCTTCAGGACAGTCCGCACAGATACGCAGTATTTT. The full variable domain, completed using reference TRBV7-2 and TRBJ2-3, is GAGVSQSPSNKVTEKGKDVELRCDPISGHTALYWYRQSLGQGLEFLIYFQGNSAPDKSGLPSDRFSAERTGGSVSTLTIQRTQQEDSAVYLCASSFRTVRTDTQYFGPGTRLTVL.

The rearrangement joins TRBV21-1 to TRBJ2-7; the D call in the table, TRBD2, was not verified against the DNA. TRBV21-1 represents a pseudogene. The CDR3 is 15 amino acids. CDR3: CASSNQGGLDHEQYV. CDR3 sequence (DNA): TGTGCCAGCAGCAACCAGGGCGGACTAGACCACGAGCAGTACGTC.

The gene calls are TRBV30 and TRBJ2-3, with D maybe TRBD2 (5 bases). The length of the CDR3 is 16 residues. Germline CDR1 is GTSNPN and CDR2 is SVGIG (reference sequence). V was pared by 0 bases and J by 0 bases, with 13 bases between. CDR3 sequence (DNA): TGTGCCTGGAGTGTGGGCTGGACTGCTAGCACAGATACGCAGTATTTT. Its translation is CAWSVGWTASTDTQYF.

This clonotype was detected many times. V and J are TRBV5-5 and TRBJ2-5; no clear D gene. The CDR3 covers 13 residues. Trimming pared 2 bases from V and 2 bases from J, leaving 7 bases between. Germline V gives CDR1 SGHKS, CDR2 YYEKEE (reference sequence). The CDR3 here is CASSFPRQETQYF. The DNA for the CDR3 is TGTGCCAGCAGCTTCCCCAGACAAGAGACCCAGTACTTC.

Written as DNA, the CDR3 is TGCGCCAGCAGCCAATGGGGGACAGACACTGAAGCTTTCTTT. Protein sequence: CASSQWGTDTEAFF. V is TRBV4-1 and J is TRBJ1-1; 7 bases agree with TRBD1. Germline CDR1 MGHRA, CDR2 YSYEKL. The CDR3 runs to 14 residues. The V segment lost 2 bases and the J segment 3 bases; nucleotides outside the gene matches: 3.

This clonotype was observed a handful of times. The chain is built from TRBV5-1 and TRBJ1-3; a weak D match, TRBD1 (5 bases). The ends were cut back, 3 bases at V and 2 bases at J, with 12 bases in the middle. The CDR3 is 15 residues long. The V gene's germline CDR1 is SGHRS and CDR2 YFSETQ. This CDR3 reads CASSSDAGPGNTIYF. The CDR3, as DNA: TGCGCCAGCAGCTCGGATGCAGGGCCTGGAAACACCATATATTTT.

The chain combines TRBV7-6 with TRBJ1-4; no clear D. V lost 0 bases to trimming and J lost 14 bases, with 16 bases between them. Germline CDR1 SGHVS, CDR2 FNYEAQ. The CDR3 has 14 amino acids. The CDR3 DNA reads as TGTGCCAGCAGCTTAGCAATACCCGGCGCCGTGCTGTTTTTT. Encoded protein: CASSLAIPGAVLFF. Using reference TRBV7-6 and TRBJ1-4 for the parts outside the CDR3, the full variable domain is GAGVSQSPRYKVTKRGQDVALRCDPISGHVSLYWYRQALGQGPEFLTYFNYEAQQDKSGLPNDRFSAERPEGSISTLTIQRTEQRDSAMYRCASSLAIPGAVLFFGSGTQLSVL.

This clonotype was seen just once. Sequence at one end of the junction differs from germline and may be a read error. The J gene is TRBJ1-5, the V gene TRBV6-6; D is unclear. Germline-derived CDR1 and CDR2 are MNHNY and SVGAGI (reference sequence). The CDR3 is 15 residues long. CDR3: CASSYWGVGNQPQHF. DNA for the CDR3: TGTGCCAGCAGCTACTGGGGAGTCGGCAATCAGCCCCAGCATTTT.

The CDR3: CASRHSGTDTQYF. The CDR3 DNA reads as TGTGCCAGCAGACATTCCGGCACAGATACGCAGTATTTT. This chain uses TRBV28 with TRBJ2-3, with D unresolved. The CDR3 covers 13 residues. Germline values: CDR1 MDHEN, CDR2 SYDVKM. Trimming removed 6 bases at V and 1 base at J, with 8 bases between. The full variable domain, rest sourced from reference TRBV28 and TRBJ2-3, is DVKVTQSSRYLVKRTGEKVFLECVQDMDHENMFWYRQDPGLGLRLIYFSYDVKMKEKGDIPEGYSVSREKKERFSLILESASTNQTSMYLCASRHSGTDTQYFGPGTRLTVL.